The rows below give T cell receptor beta chains drawn from one sample of a study of brain T cells in children with intractable seizures. TCRdb's table, derived via immunoSEQ multiplex PCR, lists solely in-frame clones and lacks some. Of 300,000 to 400,000 clones listed, 93% are singletons. The sample in question was peripheral blood, obtained less than 6 months after surgery. The receptor source for this set is a boy in the first two years of life with tuberous sclerosis and intractable seizures. Each CDR3 is given with its conserved first and last residue. D genes are given only for firm matches. Clone size appears in some rows only: once, few, many, or a class for an expanded clone.

v_gene	d_gene	abundance	j_gene	CDR3nt	CDR3aa
TRBV5-8	-	-	TRBJ1-5	TGTGCCAGCAGCTTGGACCCAAGGGGGGTTCAGCCCCAGCATTTT	CASSLDPRGVQPQHF
TRBV5-6	-	-	TRBJ1-4	TGTGCCAGCAGCTTGGGTGAAAAACTGTTTTTT	CASSLGEKLFF
TRBV7-9	-	-	TRBJ1-1	TGTGCCAGCAGCTTTGTACCCACTGAAGCTTTCTTT	CASSFVPTEAFF
TRBV6-5	-	-	TRBJ1-3	TGTGCCAGCAGTTACCGACAGCTTACTGGAAACACCATATATTTT	CASSYRQLTGNTIYF
TRBV2	-	-	TRBJ1-1	TGTGCCAGCAGTGAAAACAGCCTGAACACTGAAGCTTTCTTT	CASSENSLNTEAFF
TRBV7-8	-	-	TRBJ2-3	TGTGCCAGCAGCCCCCGGGAAGTCACAGATACGCAGTATTTT	CASSPREVTDTQYF
TRBV2	TRBD1	-	TRBJ1-2	TGTGCCAGCAGTGAAGCTTGGGGACAGGGGAATGGCTACACCTTC	CASSEAWGQGNGYTF
TRBV13	TRBD1	-	TRBJ1-2	TGTGCCAGCAGCTACTCTACACCGACAGGGGGGGCCTTCTATGGCTACACCTTC	CASSYSTPTGGAFYGYTF
TRBV10-3	TRBD1	-	TRBJ1-1	TGTGCCATCAGAAGAGATGCGGGACAGGGTGAAGCTTTCTTT	CAIRRDAGQGEAFF
TRBV6-6	TRBD2	-	TRBJ2-1	TGTGCCAGCAGTCCCTCTTACTTTCTAGCGGGATATGATGATGAGCAGTTCTTC	CASSPSYFLAGYDDEQFF
TRBV15	-	-	TRBJ1-2	TGTGCCACCAGCAGAGGGGCCCAGGGAGGTTATGGCTACACCTTC	CATSRGAQGGYGYTF
TRBV3-1/TRBV3-2	-	-	TRBJ2-6	TGTGCCAGCAGCCAAGATCATCCAGGGGCCTACTCTGGGGCCAACGTCCTGACTTTC	CASSQDHPGAYSGANVLTF
TRBV5-6	-	once	TRBJ1-5	TGTGCCAGCAGCTTGGCCTCAGGGTCGCGTCAGCCCCAGCATTTT	CASSLASGSRQPQHF
TRBV11-3	TRBD2	-	TRBJ2-7	TGTGCCAGCAGCTTAGAGGGGACTAGCGGGGATGAACAGTACTTC	CASSLEGTSGDEQYF
TRBV27	-	few	TRBJ1-6	TGTGCCAGCGCCGGGAGGAACAATTCACCCCTCCACTTT	CASAGRNNSPLHF
TRBV5-6	-	-	TRBJ1-1	TGTGCCAGCAGCTTGATTCGACTGACCGACACTGAAGCTTTCTTT	CASSLIRLTDTEAFF
TRBV28	TRBD2	-	TRBJ2-3	TGTGCCAGCAGTCTAGGACTAGCGGGGGGGCTAACAGATACGCAGTATTTT	CASSLGLAGGLTDTQYF
TRBV25-1	-	-	TRBJ1-2	TGTGCCAGCAGTGGGCCCCCGGGGGGCTATGGCTACACCTTC	CASSGPPGGYGYTF
TRBV7-8	-	-	TRBJ2-1	TGTGCCAGCATCAAAGAGGTGTATAGCTCCTACAATGAGCAGTTCTTC	CASIKEVYSSYNEQFF
TRBV12-3/TRBV12-4	TRBD1	-	TRBJ1-1	TGTGCCAGCAGTTTAGGGACAGGCCCGAGGGCTTTCTTT	CASSLGTGPRAFF
TRBV27	TRBD1	-	TRBJ1-1	TGTGCCAGCAGTACGGACAGGTACACTGAAGCTTTCTTT	CASSTDRYTEAFF
TRBV6-5	-	once	TRBJ1-1	TGTGCCAGCAGTTCCCGGGCGGTCACTGAAGCTTTCTTT	CASSSRAVTEAFF
TRBV18	-	-	TRBJ2-3	TGTGCCAGCTCACCACAGGGGTTCACAGATACGCAGTATTTT	CASSPQGFTDTQYF
TRBV7-9	-	once	TRBJ2-1	TGTGCCAGCAGCTTTCGTAGGCGGTTTAAGGGCCATTCCTACAATGAGCAGTTCTTC	CASSFRRRFKGHSYNEQFF
TRBV5-6	-	-	TRBJ2-1	TGTGCCAGCAGCTTGACAGGTGAGCAGTTCTTC	CASSLTGEQFF
TRBV6-1	TRBD1	-	TRBJ2-3	TGTGCCAGCAGTGACAGGGGGCAAAGAGATACGCAGTATTTT	CASSDRGQRDTQYF
TRBV3-1/TRBV3-2	-	-	TRBJ2-1	TGTGCCACCCACGGAGAGGGCCCGAATGAGCAGTTCTTC	CATHGEGPNEQFF
TRBV5-4	-	-	TRBJ2-1	TGTGCCAGCAGCTTAGGGACTGCCGTATCCTACAATGAGCAGTTCTTC	CASSLGTAVSYNEQFF
TRBV5-4	TRBD2	-	TRBJ2-7	TGTGCCAGCGGACCGCACTTAGCGGGAGGGTACGAGCAGTACTTC	CASGPHLAGGYEQYF
TRBV7-3	TRBD2	-	TRBJ2-1	TGTGCCAGCAGCACGGGACTAGCGGGAGTTGCTGAGCAGTTCTTC	CASSTGLAGVAEQFF
TRBV15	TRBD1	-	TRBJ2-6	TGTGCCACCAGCAGTGATAGGACAGGGACTGGGGCCAACGTCCTGACTTTC	CATSSDRTGTGANVLTF
TRBV7-2	TRBD2	-	TRBJ2-5	TGTGCCAGCAGCTTAGCGCGGGGGTCAGAGACCCAGTACTTC	CASSLARGSETQYF